These 21 T cell receptor beta chains came from one sample sequenced in a study of T cells in tumors after PD-1 blockade. Profiling relied on immunoSEQ multiplex PCR, and the TCRdb table lists in-frame clones only, not all of them. The table shows 20,000 to 25,000 clones, with around 80% occurring only once. The sequencing used PBMCs, collected before anti-PD-1 treatment. Receptors originate from a human donor with basal cell carcinoma.

This clone turned up a few times. V and J are TRBV5-1 and TRBJ2-2, with 7 bases aligning to TRBD1. This CDR3 has 16 amino acids. Germline V gives CDR1 SGHRS, CDR2 YFSETQ. V lost 4 bases to trimming and J lost 7 bases; unmatched junction nucleotides: 13. CDR3 sequence: CASSQGQAGVGGELFF. The CDR3 nucleotides are TGCGCCAGCAGCCAAGGACAGGCGGGCGTGGGCGGGGAGCTGTTTTTT.

The chain is built from TRBV9 and TRBJ1-1, with D unresolved. CDR1 and CDR2 from the germline V gene are SGDLS and YYNGEE. The CDR3 sequence is 15 residues long. V was cut by 0 bases and J by 6 bases, with 15 bases left in between. CDR3 sequence (DNA): TGTGCCAGCAGCGTAGAGGCATTAGTGGGATCTGAAGCTTTCTTT. Its translation: CASSVEALVGSEAFF.

The CDR3 is CASSLGLAGDAEQFF. The CDR3 DNA follows: TGTGCCAGCAGCTTGGGGCTAGCGGGGGACGCTGAGCAGTTCTTC. The rearrangement joins TRBV5-5 to TRBJ2-1, with TRBD2 identical over 10 bases. Looked up from germline, CDR1 is SGHKS and CDR2 is YYEKEE (reference sequence). Germline trimming cut 0 bases from V and 9 bases from J; bases unmatched to any gene: 6. The CDR3 has 15 residues.

By share, this clone ranks as medium-sized. The chain recombines TRBV5-1 with TRBJ2-7; maybe TRBD2 (6 bases). The V gene's germline CDR1 is SGHRS and CDR2 YFSETQ. The V and J ends lost 0 bases and 6 bases respectively, with 10 bases between them. The CDR3 loop spans 13 amino acids. This CDR3 is CASSLAGGTEQYF. In DNA form, the CDR3 reads TGCGCCAGCAGCTTGGCCGGCGGGACCGAGCAGTACTTC.

The chain is built from TRBV24-1 and TRBJ2-1; unclear D gene. The V gene lost 6 bases and the J gene lost 3 bases, with 2 bases spanning the gap. The germline V gene encodes CDR1 KGHDR and CDR2 SFDVKD. This CDR3 has 11 amino acids. CDR3 residues: CATSLYNEQFF. In nucleotides, the CDR3 is TGTGCCACCAGTCTCTACAATGAGCAGTTCTTC.

Notes on this clone: Sequence at one end of the junction differs from germline and may be a read error. J is TRBJ2-1 and V is TRBV2; a possible D gene is TRBD2 (7 bases). This CDR3 contains 19 residues. Germline lookup yields CDR1 SNHLY and CDR2 FYNNEI. CDR3 sequence: CPSSEGGAGAGSSYNEQFF. CDR3 sequence (DNA): TGTCCCAGCAGTGAAGGGGGGGCGGGGGCGGGGAGCTCCTACAATGAGCAGTTCTTC. The variable domain in full, with the rest retrieved from reference TRBV2 and TRBJ2-1, is EPEVTQTPSHQVTQMGQEVILRCVPISNHLYFYWYRQILGQKVEFLVSFYNNEISEKSEIFDDQFSVERPDGSNFTLKIRSTKLEDSAMYFCPSSEGGAGAGSSYNEQFFGPGTRLTVL.

This clone was seen just once. This sequence joins TRBV10-3 and TRBJ2-7; D gene unclear. V gave up 3 bases and J gave up 2 bases, with 11 bases separating them. The germline CDR1 and CDR2 sequences are ENHRY and SYGVKD. CDR3 size: 14 residues. CDR3 loop: CAISDSDPPYEQYF. CDR3 DNA: TGTGCCATCAGTGACAGCGATCCACCCTACGAGCAGTACTTC.

This chain links TRBV24-1 with TRBJ2-7; 10 nucleotides agree with TRBD1. J was trimmed by 3 bases and V by 2 bases; bases with no gene match: 3. CDR3 length: 15 residues. CDR1 is KGHDR, CDR2 SFDVKD, per germline. The CDR3 is CATSDSGTGDYEQYF. CDR3 in DNA: TGTGCCACCAGTGATTCCGGGACAGGGGACTACGAGCAGTACTTC.

V is TRBV7-9 and J is TRBJ1-4; 9 bases line up with TRBD1. This CDR3 is 14 amino acids long. Germline V gene data show CDR1 as SEHNR and CDR2 as FQNEAQ (reference sequence). J was trimmed by 7 bases and V by 8 bases; bases with no gene match: 8. The CDR3 loop is CASGSGTGREKLFF. The CDR3 DNA reads TGTGCCAGCGGATCCGGGACAGGGCGTGAAAAACTGTTTTTT.

This clone was seen a few times. The rearrangement links TRBV6-1 to TRBJ1-4, with 7 positions matching TRBD1. CDR1 MNHNS and CDR2 SASEGT come from the germline V gene. This CDR3 has 14 amino acids. V shed 1 base, J shed 4 bases, and the junction held 0 bases outside the gene matches. CDR3 coding DNA: TGTGCCAGCAGTGAAGGACAGGGTAATGAAAAACTGTTTTTT. Translated, it gives CASSEGQGNEKLFF.

The chain carries TRBV18 and TRBJ1-1; weak D call: TRBD1 (5 bases). Germline V gene lookup returns CDR1 KGHSH and CDR2 LQKENI. The CDR3 extends over 16 amino acids. V lost 0 bases, J lost 4 bases, and 15 bases lay in between. The CDR3 nucleotides are TGTGCCAGCTCACCACCGGCAGGGCGAGTGGTCACTGAAGCTTTCTTT. Residues: CASSPPAGRVVTEAFF.

This clone is medium-sized (0.01 to 0.1%). Other nucleotide sequences from this sample produce the same CDR3. The chain recombines TRBV2 with TRBJ2-1; TRBD2 agrees at 7 bases. This CDR3 region has 19 residues. In germline, CDR1 is SNHLY, CDR2 FYNNEI. The junction had 19 bases not matched to a gene; V was cut back by 8 bases and J by 0 bases. CDR3 in DNA: TGTGCCAGCTGTTATGGGTGGGCGGGGGAGGGGAGCTCCTACAATGAGCAGTTCTTC. Protein sequence: CASCYGWAGEGSSYNEQFF. The variable domain in full, completed from reference TRBV2 and TRBJ2-1, reads EPEVTQTPSHQVTQMGQEVILRCVPISNHLYFYWYRQILGQKVEFLVSFYNNEISEKSEIFDDQFSVERPDGSNFTLKIRSTKLEDSAMYFCASCYGWAGEGSSYNEQFFGPGTRLTVL.

This clone has more than one count but fewer than ten. The V gene is TRBV4-2, the J gene TRBJ2-1; D may be TRBD2 (5 bases). The ends were cut back, 1 base at V and 4 bases at J, with 11 bases in the middle. The length of the CDR3 is 15 residues. CDR1 is LGHNA, CDR2 YNFKEQ, per germline. The CDR3 reads CASSQGTGEYNEQFF. DNA of the CDR3: TGTGCCAGCAGCCAAGGAACCGGGGAGTACAATGAGCAGTTCTTC.

The genes are TRBV10-1 and TRBJ2-1; perhaps D is TRBD1 or TRBD2 (5 bases each). The length of the CDR3 is 15 residues. V lost 5 bases, J lost 5 bases, and 16 bases lay in between. Germline assignment: CDR1 WNHNN and CDR2 SYGVQD (reference sequence). CDR3 in amino acids: CASSTSGPSNNEQFF. The CDR3 region has the DNA TGCGCCAGCAGTACATCGGGACCCAGTAACAATGAGCAGTTCTTC.

The chain employs TRBV19 and TRBJ1-5, with a weak D call TRBD1 (6 bases). The ends were cut back, 2 bases at V and 7 bases at J, with 15 bases in the middle. Germline V gene data show CDR1 as LNHDA and CDR2 as SQIVND (reference sequence). This CDR3 is built from 15 residues. The CDR3 coding sequence is TGTGCCAGTAGTATAATGGGGGCAGAGGGACAGCCCCAGCATTTT. As protein: CASSIMGAEGQPQHF.

This chain uses TRBV5-1 with TRBJ2-6; 8 bases map to TRBD1. This CDR3 comprises 21 residues. V lost 1 base and J lost 0; bases outside the gene matches: 15. The germline V gene encodes CDR1 SGHRS and CDR2 YFSETQ. This CDR3 reads CASSLPKRRTGTASGANVLTF. In DNA form, the CDR3 reads TGCGCCAGCAGCTTGCCCAAACGCCGGACAGGGACCGCCTCTGGGGCCAACGTCCTGACTTTC.

This chain links TRBV6-2 or TRBV6-3 with TRBJ2-7, with 8 nucleotides matching TRBD2. The CDR3 runs 16 residues. Germline CDR1 and CDR2: MNHEY and SVGEGT. Trimming removed 1 base from V and 5 bases from J; junction bases left unmatched: 10. CDR3 protein: CASSYFRGGSRNEQYF. For the CDR3, the DNA is TGTGCCAGCAGTTACTTCCGCGGGGGGTCTCGGAACGAGCAGTACTTC.

This clone was counted between two and nine times. This chain uses TRBV24-1 with TRBJ2-3; TRBD1 is a possible D gene (5 bases). This CDR3 has 16 residues. V gave up 4 bases and J gave up 0 bases, with 13 bases separating them. Per the germline V gene, CDR1 is KGHDR and CDR2 is SFDVKD. The CDR3, as DNA: TGTGCCACCAGTGACCCCGACAGCTCTAGCACAGATACGCAGTATTTT. As protein: CATSDPDSSSTDTQYF.

V and J are TRBV6-7 and TRBJ1-5, with D perhaps TRBD1 (6 bases). TRBV6-7 is an ORF, with its function uncertain. The CDR3 length is 18 residues. With 7 bases removed from V and 8 bases from J, the gap between germline ends came to 30 bases. CDR3 sequence reads: CASTDPQDRARGEKPQHF. The CDR3, as DNA: TGTGCCAGCACCGATCCCCAGGACAGAGCGAGGGGAGAGAAGCCCCAGCATTTT.

V gene TRBV3-1 (or the pseudogene TRBV3-2) combines with J gene TRBJ1-4; D remains unclear. Germline V gene data show CDR1 as LGHDT and CDR2 as YNNKEL (reference sequence). V lost 0 bases and J lost 6, with 8 bases in between. The CDR3 has 14 residues. This chain's CDR3 is CASSQDRTDEKLFF. DNA for the CDR3: TGTGCCAGCAGCCAAGATCGAACAGATGAAAAACTGTTTTTT.

This clone was counted once. V gene TRBV19 combines with J gene TRBJ2-3; 10 bases align to TRBD2. J was trimmed by 0 bases and V by 6 bases; bases with no gene match: 0. The length of the CDR3 is 14 residues. Germline V gene lookup returns CDR1 LNHDA and CDR2 SQIVND (reference sequence). The DNA of the CDR3 is TGTGCCAGTAGGACTAGCGGGAGCACAGATACGCAGTATTTT. It encodes CASRTSGSTDTQYF.